Shown below are 15 T cell receptor beta chains from a single sample sequenced in a study of blood T cells in healthy people across ages. Primers used in a second PCR of roughly 7 to 12 cycles were a sample-barcoded 5' primer and a J-beta primer mix. MiXCR, run by TCRdb on the 5' RACE reads, gives a single entry per CDR3 protein. The repertoire holds about 1,400,000 distinct CDR3 sequences, with approximately 60% as singletons. Sequencing used blood. Receptors were obtained from a man younger than 30 in good health.

This chain uses TRBV7-2 with TRBJ1-4; possible D gene TRBD1, 6 bases. The V gene lost 8 bases and the J gene lost 7 bases, with 20 bases spanning the gap. Germline V CDR1 and CDR2: SGHTA, FQGNSA. CDR3 size: 15 residues. The CDR3 sequence is CASSSDSLIPEKLFF. In DNA, the CDR3 is TGTGCCAGCTCCTCGGACAGTTTGATACCTGAAAAACTGTTTTTT.

This clonotype was counted between two and nine times. The gene calls are TRBV29-1 and TRBJ2-7; 8 bases are a match to TRBD2. The germline gives CDR1 SQVTM, CDR2 ANQGSEA. V dropped 7 bases and J dropped 5; count of bases not matched to a gene: 7. The CDR3 runs 12 residues. The CDR3 DNA reads TGCAGCGCCCAGCGGGAGTTCAACGAGCAGTACTTC. This codes for CSAQREFNEQYF.

The V and J genes are TRBV6-5 and TRBJ1-1; TRBD1 matches 7 bases. Germline V CDR1 and CDR2: MNHEY, SVGAGI. The junction had 11 bases not matched to a gene; V was cut back by 6 bases and J by 7 bases. The CDR3 is 14 residues long. CDR3 protein: CASRLGGGEVEAFF. The CDR3, as DNA: TGTGCCAGCAGACTAGGGGGCGGGGAGGTTGAAGCTTTCTTT.

This clonotype has a handful of counts. The chain couples TRBV5-1 to TRBJ2-5; D is undetermined. Germline CDR1 is SGHRS and CDR2 is YFSETQ. Trimming shortened V by 6 bases and J by 2 bases, and 11 bases separated the two germline ends. CDR3 size: 13 residues. CDR3 amino acids: CASKVREQETQYF. Here the CDR3 DNA reads TGCGCCAGCAAGGTGCGTGAACAAGAGACCCAGTACTTC.

The chain employs TRBV15 and TRBJ2-1, with D unresolved. This CDR3 has 15 amino acids. Trimming stripped 3 bases from V and 0 bases from J, with 9 bases between. CDR1 and CDR2 (germline): LNHNV, YYDKDF (reference sequence). The DNA of the CDR3 is TGTGCCACCAGCAGGGGCAGGAGCTCCTACAATGAGCAGTTCTTC. It yields the protein CATSRGRSSYNEQFF. The whole variable domain, filled in from reference TRBV15 and TRBJ2-1, reads DAMVIQNPRYQVTQFGKPVTLSCSQTLNHNVMYWYQQKSSQAPKLLFHYYDKDFNNEADTPDNFQSRRPNTSFCFLDIRSPGLGDTAMYLCATSRGRSSYNEQFFGPGTRLTVL.

This clonotype showed up just a few times. The chain links TRBV9 to TRBJ2-6, with 10 bases fitting TRBD2. This CDR3 is 18 amino acids long. Trimming took 4 bases from V and 0 from J; bases not matched to a gene: 7. Per germline, CDR1 SGDLS and CDR2 YYNGEE. The CDR3 here is CASSSTGLATSGANVLTF. Here the CDR3 DNA reads TGTGCCAGCAGCTCGACGGGACTAGCGACCTCTGGGGCCAACGTCCTGACTTTC. Full variable domain (outside the CDR3, taken from reference TRBV9 and TRBJ2-6): DSGVTQTPKHLITATGQRVTLRCSPRSGDLSVYWYQQSLDQGLQFLIQYYNGEERAKGNILERFSAQQFPDLHSELNLSSLELGDSALYFCASSSTGLATSGANVLTFGAGSRLTVL.

V gene TRBV27 combines with J gene TRBJ2-1; 7 nucleotides match TRBD2. This CDR3 region has 17 residues. V shed 5 bases, J shed 3 bases, and the junction held 13 bases outside the gene matches. Germline values: CDR1 MNHEY, CDR2 SMNVEV (reference sequence). CDR3 residues: CASSRTAGTKLYNEQFF. CDR3 in DNA: TGTGCCAGCAGTAGAACCGCCGGGACTAAACTCTACAATGAGCAGTTCTTC.

This clonotype turned up a few times. V and J are TRBV15 and TRBJ2-5, with D uncertain. Germline loops: CDR1 LNHNV, CDR2 YYDKDF (reference sequence). Trimming removed 0 bases at V and 2 bases at J, with 7 bases between. This CDR3 comprises 14 residues. In DNA, the CDR3 is TGTGCCACCAGCAGAGATGGAGTTCAAGAGACCCAGTACTTC. Protein: CATSRDGVQETQYF.

This clonotype was observed a few times. The V and J genes are TRBV4-1 and TRBJ2-5; D might be TRBD2 (6 bases). Trimming took off 7 bases at V and 9 bases at J, with 12 bases between the two ends. This CDR3 has 11 residues. CDR1 is MGHRA and CDR2 is YSYEKL in the germline V gene. CDR3 sequence reads: CASTNPGAQYF. The CDR3, as DNA: TGCGCCAGCACCAACCCGGGGGCCCAGTACTTC.

This clonotype turned up a few times. V gene TRBV7-9 combines with J gene TRBJ2-3; 9 nucleotides line up with TRBD2. Germline V gene sequence: CDR1 SEHNR, CDR2 FQNEAQ (reference sequence). The CDR3 is made up of 15 amino acids. With V trimmed by 4 bases and J by 2 bases, 4 bases remained unmatched. DNA of the CDR3: TGTGCCAGCAGCTACCCTAGCGGGGCCACAGATACGCAGTATTTT. Its translation: CASSYPSGATDTQYF.

V is TRBV29-1 and J is TRBJ2-1; TRBD2 agrees at 10 bases. CDR1 is SQVTM and CDR2 is ANQGSEA in the germline V gene. The CDR3 is made up of 15 amino acids. V dropped 2 bases and J dropped 7; count of bases not matched to a gene: 8. In nucleotides, the CDR3 is TGCAGCGTTGAAAGTCCTAGCGGGAGCTTGAATGAGCAGTTCTTC. Protein: CSVESPSGSLNEQFF.

As DNA, the CDR3 is TGTGCCACACTAGTTTTGGACGAGCAGTACTTC. Encoded protein: CATLVLDEQYF. The chain recombines TRBV6-5 with TRBJ2-1; D is perhaps TRBD2 (5 bases). The closer fit of TRBJ2-7 to the DNA end suggests the J call may be wrong. Germline V gene lookup returns CDR1 MNHEY and CDR2 SVGAGI. The length of the CDR3 is 11 residues.

J is TRBJ1-5 and V is TRBV3-1, with D hard to call. Germline V CDR1 and CDR2: LGHDT, YNNKEL (reference sequence). The CDR3 spans 13 residues. V was trimmed by 5 bases and J by 7 bases, leaving 12 bases between them. In DNA, the CDR3 is TGTGCCAGCAGCATAGAGACGGAGCAGCCCCAGCATTTT. This gives the protein CASSIETEQPQHF. Combining the CDR3 with reference TRBV3-1 and TRBJ1-5 gives the whole variable domain DTAVSQTPKYLVTQMGNDKSIKCEQNLGHDTMYWYKQDSKKFLKIMFSYNNKELIINETVPNRFSPKSPDKAHLNLHINSLELGDSAVYFCASSIETEQPQHFGDGTRLSIL.

The chain uses TRBV10-3 and TRBJ2-5; the D call may be TRBD1 or TRBD2 (5 bases each). The ends were cut back, 4 bases at V and 1 base at J, with 10 bases in the middle. Germline assignment: CDR1 ENHRY and CDR2 SYGVKD. The CDR3 runs to 14 residues. This chain's CDR3 is CAISGFGTQETQYF. The DNA of the CDR3 is TGTGCCATCAGTGGTTTTGGGACCCAAGAGACCCAGTACTTC.

This clonotype was recorded a few times. The genes are TRBV29-1 and TRBJ2-3; D is perhaps TRBD1 or TRBD2 (5 bases each). This CDR3 contains 15 residues. Germline values: CDR1 SQVTM, CDR2 ANQGSEA. Trimming pared 4 bases from V and 0 bases from J, leaving 14 bases between. CDR3 nucleotides: TGCAGCGTTGTGTTCGGGGCCTCAAGCACAGATACGCAGTATTTT. This translates into CSVVFGASSTDTQYF.